This T cell receptor (beta chain) is drawn from a study of T cell responses to AZD1222 COVID-19 vaccine. Study-level results: Recipients of two AZD1222 doses showed rising Spike-specific TCR breadth and depth. The peak T cell response came first, and repertoires were sampled only after it. Donor demographics were predominantly white British with a female majority; clonal diversity may be underestimated.

Germline trimming cut 1 base from V and 7 bases from J; bases unmatched to any gene: 3. CDR3 length: 13 residues. Germline V lookup: CDR1 SEHNR, CDR2 FQNEAQ (reference sequence). Concerning this clone: The antigen is not known.

Produced via immunoSEQ multiplex PCR; TCRdb's table is partial and in-frame only. This table has about 130,000 clones, around 90% appearing once. This sequence originates from an adult in good health. The chain recombines TRBV7-9 with TRBJ1-2; 7 bases fit TRBD1. The specimen comprised peripheral blood, sampled on day 0 of AZD1222 vaccination. CDR3: CASSLEGAVGYTF. In DNA form, the CDR3 reads TGTGCCAGCAGCTTAGAGGGGGCGGTTGGCTACACCTTC.